Listed here is a single TCR beta chain. As processed by the authors: Amplifying reference gene primers gave estimates of nucleated cell counts. Sequenced by immunoSEQ multiplex PCR; TCRdb stores in-frame clones only, minus some. Clone size and the V and J calls come from that table; the DNA yielded D and trimming. Of 220,000 or so clones listed, more than 75% are singletons. This specimen belongs to a study of blood T cell repertoires in COVID-19. For the study at large: The samples span acute and convalescent COVID-19 from the United States, Italy and Spain. The cDNA or gDNA used as material had been derived from T cells, B-cell-depleted T cells, or PBMCs.

The sample was peripheral blood. This receptor was identified in a man between 50 and 59 years old who had recovered from COVID-19.

The CDR3 region has the DNA TGTGCCAGCGGACTAGCGGGAGGGCCTTACGAGCAGTACTTC. Translating gives CASGLAGGPYEQYF. This sequence joins TRBV11-2 and TRBJ2-7; 15 bases match TRBD2. The CDR3 covers 14 residues. V gave up 8 bases and J gave up 4 bases; unmatched junction bases: 3. The germline V gene encodes CDR1 SGHAT and CDR2 FQNNGV.